These T cell receptor beta chains were read from a single sample in a study of blood T cells in healthy people across ages. Each CDR3 protein gets one entry after TCRdb re-called the 5' RACE reads with MiXCR. The sample holds more than 600,000 distinct CDR3 sequences; approximately 25% are singletons and the top ten take 9.4%. The same sample was also studied in work on T cells of mothers and their children.

Sequencing used blood. Every receptor here comes from a boy under 18 in good health. Both conserved end residues are part of each CDR3. A D gene is named only where the DNA matches it firmly. Part of the rows lack a size; the others show once, few, many or a class for expanded clones.

J,D,V,size,CDR3,DNA
TRBJ2-5,NA,TRBV29-1,NA,CSVQALETQYF,TGCAGCGTTCAGGCCCTGGAGACCCAGTACTTC
TRBJ1-4,NA,TRBV19,few,CANSYLQQSNEKLFF,TGTGCCAATAGTTACCTACAGCAGTCTAATGAAAAACTGTTTTTT
TRBJ2-6,NA,TRBV10-3,NA,CAISESETGLSGANVLTF,TGTGCCATCAGTGAGTCAGAGACAGGACTCTCTGGGGCCAACGTCCTGACTTTC
TRBJ1-5,NA,TRBV7-9,few,CASSLGEYSNQPQHF,TGTGCCAGCAGCTTAGGAGAGTATAGCAATCAGCCCCAGCATTTT
TRBJ2-1,NA,TRBV7-2,NA,CASSYGEALGNEQFF,TGTGCCAGCAGCTATGGGGAGGCCCTCGGGAATGAGCAGTTCTTC
TRBJ1-4,NA,TRBV11-3,NA,CASSLNPPWPRGGNEKLFF,TGTGCCAGCAGCTTAAACCCGCCCTGGCCGCGGGGGGGTAATGAAAAACTGTTTTTT
TRBJ2-7,TRBD1,TRBV27,few,CASSLWTGYEQYF,TGTGCCAGCAGTTTATGGACAGGGTACGAGCAGTACTTC
TRBJ2-1,NA,TRBV3-1,few,CASSHGGAGFYNEQFF,TGTGCCAGCAGCCACGGCGGGGCGGGGTTTTACAATGAGCAGTTCTTC
TRBJ2-1,NA,TRBV27,few,CASTSQGPYNEQFF,TGTGCCAGCACCTCTCAGGGTCCCTACAATGAGCAGTTCTTC
TRBJ1-4,NA,TRBV4-2,NA,CASSQDLADVNEKLFF,TGTGCCAGCAGCCAAGATTTAGCAGACGTTAATGAAAAACTGTTTTTT
TRBJ2-3,TRBD2,TRBV11-3,few,CASSLLSGGAADTQYF,TGTGCCAGCAGCTTACTTAGCGGGGGGGCAGCAGATACGCAGTATTTT
TRBJ1-6,NA,TRBV7-9,NA,CASSQNNSPLHF,TGTGCCAGCAGCCAAAATAATTCACCCCTCCACTTT
TRBJ2-1,TRBD2,TRBV11-2,NA,CASSSRTSGSGDEQFF,TGTGCCAGCAGCTCCCGGACTAGCGGGAGCGGGGATGAGCAGTTCTTC
TRBJ2-5,NA,TRBV7-9,few,CASSPLGPGKTQYF,TGTGCCAGCAGCCCACTAGGTCCTGGAAAGACCCAGTACTTC
TRBJ2-1,NA,TRBV6-5,few,CASSYSIAEGDEQFF,TGTGCCAGCAGTTACTCGATAGCGGAGGGCGATGAGCAGTTCTTC
TRBJ2-7,NA,TRBV5-1,NA,CASSNDGTFPYEQYF,TGCGCCAGCAGCAACGATGGGACATTCCCCTACGAGCAGTACTTC
TRBJ2-1,TRBD2,TRBV14,few,CASSPSLAGGRNEQFF,TGTGCCAGCAGCCCTAGTCTGGCGGGGGGGCGGAATGAGCAGTTCTTC
TRBJ2-5,NA,TRBV12-3/TRBV12-4,few,CASSLSEGETRYF,TGTGCCAGCAGTTTGTCCGAGGGGGAGACCCGGTACTTC
TRBJ1-5,NA,TRBV20-1,NA,CSARDRAGNQPQHF,TGCAGTGCTAGAGATAGGGCAGGGAATCAGCCCCAGCATTTT
TRBJ2-1,NA,TRBV24-1,NA,CATQGGYNEQFF,TGTGCCACCCAGGGGGGCTACAATGAGCAGTTCTTC
TRBJ1-5,TRBD1,TRBV28,few,CAISRDRGYQPQHF,TGTGCCATCTCCCGGGACAGGGGATATCAGCCCCAGCATTTT
TRBJ2-2,TRBD2,TRBV29-1,few,CSVDAGGNTGELFF,TGCAGCGTTGATGCGGGGGGAAACACCGGGGAGCTGTTTTTT
TRBJ2-5,NA,TRBV18,NA,CASSPTQGRETQYF,TGTGCCAGCTCACCAACACAGGGTCGAGAGACCCAGTACTTC
TRBJ2-7,TRBD1,TRBV6-6,NA,CASSPGQGVNYEQYF,TGTGCCAGCAGTCCAGGACAGGGGGTTAATTACGAGCAGTACTTC
TRBJ2-2,TRBD2,TRBV6-4,NA,CASSARGANTGELFF,TGTGCCAGCAGTGCGCGGGGGGCTAACACCGGGGAGCTGTTTTTT
TRBJ2-5,NA,TRBV4-2,NA,CASSQGNWQETQYF,TGTGCCAGCAGCCAAGGAAACTGGCAAGAGACCCAGTACTTC
TRBJ2-1,TRBD2,TRBV20-1,few,CSAREEVAAGGRYNEQFF,TGCAGTGCTAGAGAGGAAGTAGCAGCGGGGGGCCGGTACAATGAGCAGTTCTTC
TRBJ1-6,NA,TRBV6-2/TRBV6-3,few,CASSYRISSYNSPLHF,TGTGCCAGCAGTTACCGGATAAGCTCCTATAATTCACCCCTCCACTTT
TRBJ2-7,TRBD2,TRBV20-1,few,CSARGLAGLYEQYF,TGCAGTGCTAGAGGACTAGCGGGACTTTACGAGCAGTACTTC